This entry is about one T cell receptor (beta chain). Its antigen is still unknown. This sample is drawn from a study of T cells expressing NK-cell markers. Whole-study results and caveats: It was still unclear whether expanded NKG2C+ T cell clones were HCMV specific.

Reanalyzing the 5' RACE reads, TCRdb keeps one entry per CDR3 protein, without DNA. The sample has about 260,000 distinct CDR3 sequences. Germline V gives CDR1 DFQATT, CDR2 SNEGSKA (reference sequence). The CDR3 is 15 amino acids. The origin of this receptor is a woman between 18 and 70 years old in good health. The sequenced material came from blood T cells: a sorted CD56 or NKG2C T cell subset, CD4+ or CD8+ T cells, or bulk PBMC T cells (not recorded which). V gene TRBV20-1 combines with J gene TRBJ1-5. CDR3 region: CSARGSRYSNQPQHF.